Presented here are 19 T cell receptor beta chains from one specimen sequenced in a study of vaccination and CD4 T cells after COVID-19 (dated by TCRdb to 2021 to 2024). These receptors are not linked to any known antigen. The treatment or condition label of this sample denotes: roughly nine-day PBMC culture with coronavirus spike peptide pools or control peptides (ViraFEST assay). The library was built by means of PCR. The sequencer listed for this sample is Illumina iSeq 100. DNA from cultured CD4+ T cells was subjected to TCR sequencing with the Oncomine TCR Beta short-read assay at the Johns Hopkins FTIC core. TCRdb cleaned the public reads at Q25 with fastp, built clones with MiXCR and kept in-frame beta chains. Each entry is one CDR3 protein sequence, shown with its most common DNA and genes. Across this sample there are 17,000 or so distinct CDR3 sequences, with over 30% seen only once. Approximately 8.4% of the sample comes from the top ten.

The sample comprised CD4+ T cells from blood, cultured in vitro. Receptor source: a human donor who had recovered from COVID-19.

CDR3 coding DNA: TGCGCCAGCAGCTCGAGGGGACCGACTAACACTGAAGCTTTCTTT. This encodes CASSSRGPTNTEAFF. The chain carries TRBV5-1 and TRBJ1-1, with TRBD1 as a possible D gene (5 bases). This CDR3 is built from 15 residues. Trimming took 3 bases from V and 2 from J, leaving 14 bases between them. Germline CDR1 is SGHRS and CDR2 is YFSETQ.

The chain joins TRBV11-2 to TRBJ2-1; D is uncertain. Trimming removed 5 bases at V and 5 bases at J, with 1 base between. Germline V gene sequence: CDR1 SGHAT, CDR2 FQNNGV. The CDR3 contains 10 residues. Here the CDR3 DNA reads TGTGCCAGCAGCCACAATGAGCAGTTCTTC. This encodes CASSHNEQFF.

The chain links TRBV6-4 to TRBJ2-1; 8 bases fit TRBD2. Germline-derived CDR1 and CDR2 are MRHNA and SNTAGT. V lost 4 bases to trimming and J lost 7 bases; unmatched junction nucleotides: 6. There are 14 residues in the CDR3. The CDR3 nucleotides read TGTGCCAGCAGTGGATCGGGAGGGGGGAATGAGCAGTTCTTC. This encodes CASSGSGGGNEQFF.

The V and J genes are TRBV29-1 and TRBJ1-1; perhaps TRBD1 as D (5 bases). Deletions cut 4 bases from V and 2 bases from J, with 17 bases between. The CDR3 spans 15 residues. Germline assignment: CDR1 SQVTM and CDR2 ANQGSEA. The CDR3: CSVVPGAFSNTEAFF. The CDR3 DNA reads as TGCAGCGTTGTCCCTGGGGCCTTTTCTAACACTGAAGCTTTCTTT.

V is TRBV27 and J is TRBJ1-2, with D tentatively TRBD1 (6 bases). The germline V gene encodes CDR1 MNHEY and CDR2 SMNVEV (reference sequence). V lost 6 bases and J 5 bases, leaving 19 bases between the germline ends. The CDR3 runs to 15 residues. The CDR3 DNA sequence: TGTGCCAGCAGACCACAGGGCCCCATTAATTATGGCTACACCTTC. Translated, it gives CASRPQGPINYGYTF.

This clonotype was counted only a few times. The V gene is TRBV20-1, the J gene TRBJ1-1, with D perhaps TRBD1 (5 bases). There are 14 residues in the CDR3. Per germline, CDR1 DFQATT and CDR2 SNEGSKA (reference sequence). V dropped 1 base and J dropped 7 bases, with 16 bases sitting between them. This CDR3 is CSARAPTPGGEAFF. CDR3 bases: TGCAGTGCTAGAGCTCCAACACCCGGGGGTGAAGCTTTCTTT.

The genes are TRBV2 and TRBJ2-3, with D unclear. Germline V gene sequence: CDR1 SNHLY, CDR2 FYNNEI. Between the trimmed V and J ends, which lost 1 base and 1 base, there was a span of 9 bases. CDR3 length: 15 amino acids. The CDR3 nucleotides read TGTGCCAGCAGTGAAGGTTTGCTGGGCACAGATACGCAGTATTTT. Its translation: CASSEGLLGTDTQYF.

The CDR3 DNA follows: TGTGCCTGGAGACGACGGACGAACACCGGGGAGCTGTTTTTT. This sequence encodes CAWRRRTNTGELFF. The chain recombines TRBV30 with TRBJ2-2; no reliable D call. Trimming removed 3 bases at V and 0 bases at J, with 8 bases between. Germline V gives CDR1 GTSNPN, CDR2 SVGIG (reference sequence). This CDR3 spans 14 amino acids.

V is TRBV28 and J is TRBJ2-7, with 8 bases that match TRBD2. The CDR3 length is 15 residues. Per the germline V gene, CDR1 is MDHEN and CDR2 is SYDVKM. The V gene end was trimmed by 8 bases and the J gene end by 2 bases; junction bases not matched to a gene: 11. The CDR3 bases are TGTGCCAGCGGGCCTAGGGGACTAGGGGCCTACGAGCAGTACTTC. Protein sequence: CASGPRGLGAYEQYF.

This clonotype has more than one count but fewer than ten. The rearrangement links TRBV24-1 to TRBJ1-2; D unclear. From germline, CDR1 is KGHDR and CDR2 SFDVKD. This CDR3 has 16 amino acids. The ends were cut back, 5 bases at V and 1 base at J, with 16 bases in the middle. The CDR3 DNA is TGTGCCACCAGTGCCCCCGTGTCGGCGGGTAACTATGGCTACACCTTC. This gives the protein CATSAPVSAGNYGYTF.

In DNA, the CDR3 is TGTGCCAGCAGTTTCCAGAATTCACCCCTCCACTTT. This encodes CASSFQNSPLHF. The V and J genes are TRBV28 and TRBJ1-6, with D unresolved. The CDR3 runs 12 residues. Trimming removed 3 bases at V and 7 bases at J, with 4 bases between. Germline V CDR1 and CDR2: MDHEN, SYDVKM.

The sample holds a few counts of this clonotype. CDR3 nucleotides: TGTGCCAGCGCAAGGAAGGAGGCTGGGGCCAACGTCCTGACTTTC. This codes for CASARKEAGANVLTF. The chain is built from TRBV27 and TRBJ2-6; D might be TRBD2 (5 bases). V was shortened by 8 bases and J by 2 bases, with 13 bases between the two germline ends. CDR1 and CDR2 from the germline V gene are MNHEY and SMNVEV (reference sequence). The CDR3 is made up of 15 amino acids. Drawing the rest from reference TRBV27 and TRBJ2-6, the complete variable domain is EAQVTQNPRYLITVTGKKLTVTCSQNMNHEYMSWYRQDPGLGLRQIYYSMNVEVTDKGDVPEGYKVSRKEKRNFPLILESPSPNQTSLYFCASARKEAGANVLTFGAGSRLTVL.

There are a few counts of this clonotype. CDR3 sequence (DNA): TGTGCCAGCTCGCGGACAGGGAGGGCCTACGAGCAGTACTTC. Its protein product is CASSRTGRAYEQYF. The J gene is TRBJ2-7, the V gene TRBV6-1; the D gene is possibly TRBD1 (8 bases). V was shortened by 8 bases and J by 2 bases, with 16 bases between the two germline ends. Germline CDR1 is MNHNS and CDR2 is SASEGT. The CDR3 sequence is 14 residues long.

Comments on this clonotype: A much larger clone differs by one base, so this may be a read error. The chain couples TRBV7-8 to TRBJ2-5; D remains unclear. The CDR3 is 14 amino acids. Germline lookup yields CDR1 SGHVS and CDR2 FQNEAQ. CDR3: CASSLVTRQGTQYF. The CDR3 region has the DNA TGTGCCAGCAGCTTAGTAACGCGACAAGGGACCCAGTACTTC.

The chain links TRBV28 to TRBJ2-1, with unresolved D. This CDR3 contains 15 residues. V lost 5 bases and J 1 base, leaving 12 bases between the germline ends. Germline CDR1 is MDHEN and CDR2 is SYDVKM. CDR3 bases: TGTGCCAGCAGTGACACGGGTCGGTCCTACAATGAGCAGTTCTTC. Protein product: CASSDTGRSYNEQFF.

The J gene is TRBJ1-5, the V gene TRBV15, with D uncertain. Trimming pared 0 bases from V and 4 bases from J, leaving 4 bases between. The CDR3 runs 13 residues. Germline-derived CDR1 and CDR2 are LNHNV and YYDKDF (reference sequence). The CDR3 loop reads CATSRDLNQPQHF. DNA of the CDR3: TGTGCCACCAGCAGAGATTTGAATCAGCCCCAGCATTTT.

This rearrangement joins TRBV6-5 to TRBJ2-7; D may correspond to TRBD1 or TRBD2 (6 bases each). The CDR3 extends over 17 amino acids. The germline CDR1 and CDR2 sequences are MNHEY and SVGAGI. Trimming removed 4 bases from V and 1 base from J, with 20 bases in between. CDR3 protein: CASSFRSVGAGSYEQYF. The CDR3 nucleotides are TGTGCCAGCAGTTTTCGATCCGTGGGGGCGGGATCCTACGAGCAGTACTTC.

J is TRBJ1-5 and V is TRBV6-1; 10 nucleotides line up with TRBD1. The V segment lost 6 bases and the J segment 6 bases; nucleotides outside the gene matches: 8. Germline CDR1 reads MNHNS; CDR2 reads SASEGT. The length of the CDR3 is 15 residues. Here the CDR3 DNA reads TGTGCCAGCAGACCGGGACAGGGGTTATCTCAGCCCCAGCATTTT. As protein: CASRPGQGLSQPQHF.

This rearrangement joins TRBV12-3 or TRBV12-4 to TRBJ2-3; 7 bases are shared with TRBD2. This CDR3 is 16 amino acids long. Unmatched junction bases numbered 8, after V lost 5 bases and J lost 0 bases. For the CDR3, the DNA is TGTGCCAGCAGTCCCCAAACTAGCGCTAGCACAGATACGCAGTATTTT. Protein product: CASSPQTSASTDTQYF.